Listed here are 22 T cell receptor beta chains from one sample, sequenced in a study of T-cell memory formation after mild COVID-19. TCRdb reprocessed the 5' RACE reads via MiXCR and lists one record per CDR3 protein. The repertoire holds around 130,000 distinct CDR3 sequences, with about 5.9% as singletons. Sequenced: PBMCs or a T cell subset sorted from them (not recorded which). Receptors were obtained from an adult woman who had mild COVID-19 (a few samples of this study predate the infection). Cell type and time point are not known.

The sample holds a few counts of this clonotype. V usage is TRBV11-2 and J usage is TRBJ2-3; 7 bases are shared with TRBD1. CDR3 size: 14 residues. With V trimmed by 4 bases and J by 4 bases, 5 bases remained unmatched. CDR1 is SGHAT, CDR2 FQNNGV, per germline. CDR3 nucleotide sequence: TGTGCCAGCAGCTACAGCCAGGGGGCAGATACGCAGTATTTT. Translating it yields CASSYSQGADTQYF.

This rearrangement joins TRBV24-1 to TRBJ2-5; 8 bases map to TRBD2. V was pared by 3 bases and J by 5 bases, with 10 bases of the junction left unmatched. The CDR3 runs 16 residues. Looked up from germline, CDR1 is KGHDR and CDR2 is SFDVKD. The DNA for the CDR3 is TGTGCCACCAGTGATAGGGGCGGGGGGCCTACGGAGACCCAGTACTTC. This encodes CATSDRGGGPTETQYF.

In this sample, this clonotype turned up a few times. This sequence joins TRBV12-3 or TRBV12-4 and TRBJ1-2; tentatively, D is TRBD1 (5 bases). The CDR3 length is 15 residues. Deletions cut 5 bases from V and 2 bases from J, with 15 bases between. CDR3 amino acids: CASSAAFPGNYGYTF. The CDR3 nucleotides read TGTGCCAGCAGTGCCGCTTTTCCAGGGAACTATGGCTACACCTTC.

This clonotype was detected only a few times. The chain has TRBV11-2 and TRBJ2-1, with a tentative D call TRBD1 (5 bases). This CDR3 region has 15 residues. Germline V gene sequence: CDR1 SGHAT, CDR2 FQNNGV. The V gene lost 0 bases and the J gene lost 6 bases, with 12 bases spanning the gap. In nucleotides, the CDR3 is TGTGCCAGCAGCTTAGATAGGGGATCTGGCAATGAGCAGTTCTTC. This encodes CASSLDRGSGNEQFF.

This clonotype has a count of ten or more. The V and J genes are TRBV7-2 and TRBJ2-2, with 11 bases lining up with TRBD2. Trimming removed 5 bases from V and 5 bases from J; junction bases left unmatched: 4. The CDR3 covers 15 residues. CDR1 and CDR2 (germline): SGHTA, FQGNSA. The CDR3, as DNA: TGTGCCAGCAGCCCAACTAGCGGGAGAACCGGGGAGCTGTTTTTT. Translating it yields CASSPTSGRTGELFF.

This clonotype appeared many times. Here the CDR3 DNA reads TGTGCCAGCAGCTTGATGGGGATGAACTATGGCTACACCTTC. It yields the protein CASSLMGMNYGYTF. V is TRBV5-5 and J is TRBJ1-2; D call uncertain. This CDR3 region has 14 residues. Deletions cut 1 base from V and 2 bases from J, with 9 bases between. The germline CDR1 and CDR2 sequences are SGHKS and YYEKEE (reference sequence).

V and J are TRBV5-8 and TRBJ2-7; D may be TRBD1 (6 bases). Trimming removed 4 bases from V and 7 bases from J, with 18 bases in between. CDR3 length: 14 residues. Germline V gives CDR1 SGHTS, CDR2 YDEGEE. CDR3 loop: CASSPLRGTGEQYF. CDR3 DNA: TGTGCCAGCAGCCCTCTTAGGGGGACGGGAGAGCAGTACTTC. Using reference TRBV5-8 and TRBJ2-7 for the parts outside the CDR3, the full variable domain is EAGVTQSPTHLIKTRGQQATLRCSPISGHTSVYWYQQALGLGLQFLLWYDEGEERNRGNFPPRFSGRQFPNYSSELNVNALELEDSALYLCASSPLRGTGEQYFGPGTRLTVT.

Only a few counts were recorded for this clonotype. The CDR3 here is CASRGGVELGNEQFF. The CDR3 DNA is TGCGCCAGCAGGGGAGGAGTGGAACTGGGTAATGAGCAGTTCTTC. V usage is TRBV5-1 and J usage is TRBJ2-1, with D possibly TRBD2 on 6 matching bases. The CDR3 sequence is 15 residues long. Germline values: CDR1 SGHRS, CDR2 YFSETQ. V was pared by 5 bases and J by 7 bases, with 19 bases between.

This clonotype has only a few counts. This chain joins TRBV20-1 and TRBJ2-5; D is unclear. Germline V gene lookup returns CDR1 DFQATT and CDR2 SNEGSKA (reference sequence). There are 14 residues in the CDR3. Trimming removed 3 bases from V and 5 bases from J, with 16 bases in between. This CDR3 is CSASSMADGETQYF. As DNA, the CDR3 is TGCAGTGCTAGTTCGATGGCCGACGGCGAGACCCAGTACTTC.

This chain links TRBV25-1 with TRBJ1-3; D is undetermined. Trimming left V 3 bases short and J 4 bases short, with 10 bases between. The CDR3 is 14 amino acids. The germline gives CDR1 MGHDK, CDR2 SYGVNS. CDR3 residues: CASSDAGSGNTIYF. In nucleotides, the CDR3 is TGTGCCAGCAGTGATGCGGGATCCGGAAACACCATATATTTT.

CDR3 in DNA: TGCAGCGCCCGCCGGGCGAACTCCTACGAGCAGTACTTC. Amino acids: CSARRANSYEQYF. V gene TRBV29-1 combines with J gene TRBJ2-7; D unresolved. CDR1 is SQVTM and CDR2 is ANQGSEA in the germline V gene. Between the trimmed V and J ends, which lost 7 bases and 0 bases, there was a span of 13 bases. The length of the CDR3 is 13 residues.

This clonotype was detected a few times. The chain couples TRBV19 to TRBJ2-7, with D possibly being TRBD2 (6 bases). From germline, CDR1 is LNHDA and CDR2 SQIVND (reference sequence). This CDR3 comprises 15 residues. Trimming stripped 4 bases from V and 0 bases from J, with 13 bases between. CDR3 region: CASSNLGGVSYEQYF. The CDR3 region has the DNA TGTGCCAGTAGTAATTTGGGCGGGGTCTCCTACGAGCAGTACTTC.

This clonotype was counted a few times. The chain carries TRBV6-2 or TRBV6-3 and TRBJ2-7, with a weak D call TRBD1 (5 bases). The CDR3 covers 15 residues. Between the trimmed V and J ends, which lost 3 bases and 0 bases, there was a span of 12 bases. Germline V gene data show CDR1 as MNHEY and CDR2 as SVGEGT. This chain's CDR3 is CASSYQGSNSYEQYF. The DNA for the CDR3 is TGTGCCAGCAGTTATCAGGGTAGCAACTCCTACGAGCAGTACTTC.

The V gene is TRBV12-3 or TRBV12-4, the J gene TRBJ1-1, with D uncertain. This CDR3 is 11 amino acids long. The ends were cut back, 4 bases at V and 4 bases at J, with 4 bases in the middle. The CDR3 spells CASSSPTEAFF. The CDR3 nucleotides are TGTGCCAGCAGTTCTCCCACTGAAGCTTTCTTT.

This clonotype has a count of ten or more. This chain's CDR3 is CASSSYIGLVQPQHF. DNA of the CDR3: TGTGCCAGCAGCTCGTACATTGGATTAGTTCAGCCCCAGCATTTT. V is TRBV7-8 and J is TRBJ1-5; the D is unclear. The CDR3 has 15 amino acids. Looked up from germline, CDR1 is SGHVS and CDR2 is FQNEAQ. V lost 4 bases to trimming and J lost 6 bases, with 16 bases between them.

This clonotype was counted between two and nine times. The gene calls are TRBV5-1 and TRBJ1-2, with D possibly being TRBD1 (5 bases). The CDR3 runs 16 residues. V lost 4 bases to trimming and J lost 4 bases, with 20 bases between them. Germline CDR1 reads SGHRS; CDR2 reads YFSETQ. This CDR3 is CASSSGTQGGSYGYTF. CDR3 in DNA: TGCGCCAGCAGCAGCGGGACTCAGGGAGGATCCTATGGCTACACCTTC.

This clonotype was seen only a few times. The V gene is TRBV30, the J gene TRBJ2-7; possible D gene TRBD1, 6 bases. Deletions cut 0 bases from V and 2 bases from J, with 11 bases between. The CDR3 totals 14 residues. From germline, CDR1 is GTSNPN and CDR2 SVGIG (reference sequence). CDR3 coding DNA: TGTGCCTGGAGTGTACGCCAGGGGACCTACGAGCAGTACTTC. Translating gives CAWSVRQGTYEQYF.

The chain has TRBV15 and TRBJ1-2, with D unclear. CDR3 length: 14 amino acids. Trimming shortened V by 2 bases and J by 4 bases, and 11 bases separated the two germline ends. CDR1 LNHNV and CDR2 YYDKDF come from the germline V gene (reference sequence). CDR3 loop: CATSRNRALYGYTF. CDR3 bases: TGTGCCACCAGCAGAAACCGGGCCCTCTATGGCTACACCTTC. Based on the CDR3 plus reference TRBV15 and TRBJ1-2, the full variable domain is DAMVIQNPRYQVTQFGKPVTLSCSQTLNHNVMYWYQQKSSQAPKLLFHYYDKDFNNEADTPDNFQSRRPNTSFCFLDIRSPGLGDTAMYLCATSRNRALYGYTFGSGTRLTVV.

This clonotype was seen at least ten times. The V gene is TRBV20-1, the J gene TRBJ2-1, with 11 bases aligning to TRBD2. V lost 4 bases and J lost 8; bases outside the gene matches: 7. Germline values: CDR1 DFQATT, CDR2 SNEGSKA (reference sequence). The CDR3 is 14 residues long. CDR3 amino acids: CSAIWTSGSDEQFF. The CDR3 bases are TGCAGTGCTATCTGGACTAGCGGGTCGGATGAGCAGTTCTTC.

This clonotype was seen a few times. The genes are TRBV4-1 and TRBJ2-3; TRBD1 matches 7 bases. Per the germline V gene, CDR1 is MGHRA and CDR2 is YSYEKL. The CDR3 runs 15 residues. V gave up 4 bases and J gave up 2 bases; unmatched junction bases: 6. As DNA, the CDR3 is TGCGCCAGCAGCCGCATACAGGGGAACACAGATACGCAGTATTTT. Residues: CASSRIQGNTDTQYF.

V and J are TRBV20-1 and TRBJ1-5; no reliable D call. The germline V gene has CDR1 DFQATT and CDR2 SNEGSKA (reference sequence). V lost 2 bases and J 4 bases, leaving 12 bases between the germline ends. The CDR3 runs to 14 residues. The CDR3 loop reads CSARPGGGNQPQHF. DNA of the CDR3: TGCAGTGCTAGACCTGGCGGAGGGAATCAGCCCCAGCATTTT.

This clonotype was counted many times. V is TRBV7-8 and J is TRBJ2-3; TRBD2 agrees at 8 bases. The CDR3 contains 13 residues. V lost 7 bases to trimming and J lost 5 bases; unmatched junction nucleotides: 5. Germline V gene data show CDR1 as SGHVS and CDR2 as FQNEAQ. The CDR3 loop is CASIPGGVDTQYF. In nucleotides, the CDR3 is TGTGCCAGCATCCCGGGAGGGGTAGATACGCAGTATTTT. The full variable domain, completed using reference TRBV7-8 and TRBJ2-3, is GAGVSQSPRYKVAKRGQDVALRCDPISGHVSLFWYQQALGQGPEFLTYFQNEAQLDKSGLPSDRFFAERPEGSVSTLKIQRTQQEDSAVYLCASIPGGVDTQYFGPGTRLTVL.